Shown below are 25 T cell receptor beta chains from a single sample sequenced in a study of blood T cell repertoires in COVID-19. The table came from immunoSEQ multiplex PCR; TCRdb's copy has only in-frame clones and leaves some out. The sample includes tens of thousands of clones, about nine tenths seen only once; the top ten take approximately 1.9%. Sequenced: peripheral blood. The receptors come from a man aged 25-45 years with acute or convalescent COVID-19.

In its sample, this clone was seen a few times. The chain couples TRBV5-1 to TRBJ1-5, with D unresolved. V shed 1 base and J shed 7 bases, with 15 bases lying between them. Germline CDR1 reads SGHRS; CDR2 reads YFSETQ. This CDR3 has 15 residues. CDR3: CASSLTTGIGQPQHF. The CDR3 DNA reads TGCGCCAGCAGCTTGACAACGGGGATCGGACAGCCCCAGCATTTT.

This chain joins TRBV30 and TRBJ2-3; D is uncertain. This CDR3 spans 13 amino acids. The germline V gene encodes CDR1 GTSNPN and CDR2 SVGIG (reference sequence). With 5 bases removed from V and 1 base from J, the gap between germline ends came to 10 bases. The CDR3, as DNA: TGTGCCTGGGAGGTCGGAGGCACAGATACGCAGTATTTT. Translating it yields CAWEVGGTDTQYF.

The chain is built from TRBV3-1 (or the pseudogene TRBV3-2) and TRBJ2-4; D not certain. Trimming stripped 3 bases from V and 1 base from J, with 10 bases between. CDR3 length: 15 amino acids. Germline-derived CDR1 and CDR2 are LGHDT and YNNKEL (reference sequence). The DNA of the CDR3 is TGTGCCAGCAGCCAGAGCGTTTGGGCCAAAAACATTCAGTACTTC. Translation gives CASSQSVWAKNIQYF.

The chain has TRBV27 and TRBJ2-3; D gene ambiguous. V lost 5 bases and J lost 2, with 14 bases in between. CDR3 length: 15 amino acids. In germline, CDR1 is MNHEY, CDR2 SMNVEV (reference sequence). CDR3 residues: CASSPLSVDTDTQYF. The CDR3 region has the DNA TGTGCCAGCAGTCCTCTCAGCGTCGACACAGATACGCAGTATTTT.

The rearrangement links TRBV3-1 (or the pseudogene TRBV3-2) to TRBJ1-2; D perhaps matches TRBD1 (5 bases). V lost 5 bases and J lost 9, with 16 bases in between. Looked up from germline, CDR1 is LGHDT and CDR2 is YNNKEL (reference sequence). This CDR3 comprises 13 residues. The CDR3 DNA sequence: TGTGCCAGCAGCACGGCGAACAGGCTCAGCTACACCTTC. This encodes CASSTANRLSYTF.

This sequence joins TRBV6-6 and TRBJ1-2; D gene ambiguous. This CDR3 spans 14 amino acids. Germline CDR1 reads MNHNY; CDR2 reads SVGAGI (reference sequence). V shed 0 bases and J shed 7 bases, with 12 bases lying between them. CDR3 region: CASSYSIGELGYTF. Here the CDR3 DNA reads TGTGCCAGCAGTTACTCGATCGGGGAGCTTGGCTACACCTTC.

About this clone itself: At the DNA level, this CDR3 is encoded by other sequences in the same sample as well. The chain carries TRBV19 and TRBJ1-3, with D uncertain. Germline loops: CDR1 LNHDA, CDR2 SQIVND (reference sequence). The CDR3 consists of 15 residues. Between the trimmed V and J ends, which lost 6 bases and 2 bases, there was a span of 14 bases. The CDR3 reads CASSQATGTGNTIYF. Written as DNA, the CDR3 is TGTGCCAGTAGCCAAGCAACGGGGACTGGAAACACCATATATTTT.

This chain joins TRBV30 and TRBJ1-2; 9 positions match TRBD1. Trimming cost V 2 bases and J 1 base; bases outside gene matches: 11. Germline CDR1 is GTSNPN and CDR2 is SVGIG (reference sequence). CDR3 length equals 17 residues. The CDR3, as DNA: TGTGCCTGGAGTCAAGGATTTACAGGGGGCCTTAACTATGGCTACACCTTC. Protein product: CAWSQGFTGGLNYGYTF.

The CDR3, as DNA: TGTGCCAGCAGTCGTGGGACTAGCGGGACCCACGAGCAGTACTTC. It specifies CASSRGTSGTHEQYF. The chain couples TRBV6-5 to TRBJ2-7, with 13 bases that match TRBD2. Germline CDR1 MNHEY, CDR2 SVGAGI. J gave up 5 bases and V 5 bases, and 6 bases lay outside the gene matches. The CDR3 totals 15 residues.

The V gene is TRBV5-1, the J gene TRBJ2-7; D gene ambiguous. The germline CDR1 and CDR2 sequences are SGHRS and YFSETQ. Trimming took off 4 bases at V and 0 bases at J, with 11 bases between the two ends. The CDR3 length is 14 residues. DNA of the CDR3: TGCGCCAGCAGCCTTTGGGCAGCCTCCTACGAGCAGTACTTC. Translated, it gives CASSLWAASYEQYF.

This chain connects TRBV5-4 to TRBJ1-1; D unclear. The CDR3 is made up of 14 amino acids. From germline, CDR1 is SGHNT and CDR2 YYREEE (reference sequence). V lost 0 bases and J lost 5, with 11 bases in between. The CDR3 spells CASSLEARRTEAFF. For the CDR3, the DNA is TGTGCCAGCAGCTTGGAGGCGCGGAGGACTGAAGCTTTCTTT.

The V call is TRBV10-3, the J call TRBJ1-2; D gene uncertain. Germline CDR1 reads ENHRY; CDR2 reads SYGVKD. The CDR3 is 14 amino acids. Trimming shortened V by 2 bases and J by 8 bases, and 15 bases separated the two germline ends. The CDR3 loop reads CAISERKVAGGYTF. Written as DNA, the CDR3 is TGTGCCATCAGTGAGCGGAAGGTTGCGGGCGGCTACACCTTC.

This clone was counted ten times or more. The rearrangement uses TRBV27 and TRBJ1-6; D is unclear. Germline V gene sequence: CDR1 MNHEY, CDR2 SMNVEV (reference sequence). The V and J ends lost 3 bases and 10 bases respectively, with 13 bases between them. The CDR3 extends over 14 amino acids. CDR3 sequence reads: CASSFMGSGSPLHF. CDR3 coding DNA: TGTGCCAGCAGTTTTATGGGGAGTGGATCACCCCTCCACTTT.

The chain joins TRBV19 to TRBJ2-1; D unclear. Germline V gene sequence: CDR1 LNHDA, CDR2 SQIVND (reference sequence). The CDR3 totals 13 residues. Trimming took 6 bases from V and 8 from J, leaving 14 bases between them. CDR3 amino acids: CASRVSEVDEQFF. The CDR3 DNA follows: TGTGCCAGTAGAGTTTCCGAAGTAGATGAGCAGTTCTTC.

This clone was found once. The V and J genes are TRBV9 and TRBJ1-6; 7 nucleotides line up with TRBD1. CDR1 is SGDLS, CDR2 YYNGEE, per germline. The CDR3 loop spans 15 amino acids. V lost 4 bases and J lost 9; bases outside the gene matches: 10. CDR3 sequence: CASSPRGLGGSPLHF. Written as DNA, the CDR3 is TGTGCCAGCAGCCCAAGGGGGCTTGGAGGTTCACCCCTCCACTTT.

V gene TRBV7-8 combines with J gene TRBJ1-1; maybe TRBD1 (5 bases). The CDR3 totals 14 residues. Germline V gene data show CDR1 as SGHVS and CDR2 as FQNEAQ. V gave up 5 bases and J gave up 4 bases, with 14 bases separating them. In nucleotides, the CDR3 is TGTGCCAGCAGCCCTAGGAAAGGGGCCACTGAAGCTTTCTTT. Protein: CASSPRKGATEAFF.

CDR3 sequence reads: CASSLTGGVRGYNEQFF. The CDR3 nucleotides read TGCGCCAGCAGCTTGACAGGGGGCGTAAGGGGCTACAATGAGCAGTTCTTC. J is TRBJ2-1 and V is TRBV5-1; TRBD1 aligns across 9 bases. V lost 1 base to trimming and J lost 3 bases; unmatched junction nucleotides: 8. The CDR3 totals 17 residues. In germline, CDR1 is SGHRS, CDR2 YFSETQ. Full variable domain (remainder filled in from reference TRBV5-1 and TRBJ2-1): KAGVTQTPRYLIKTRGQQVTLSCSPISGHRSVSWYQQTPGQGLQFLFEYFSETQRNKGNFPGRFSGRQFSNSRSEMNVSTLELGDSALYLCASSLTGGVRGYNEQFFGPGTRLTVL.

This chain links TRBV6-6 with TRBJ1-6; D unresolved. The CDR3 length is 15 residues. Trimming pared 7 bases from V and 7 bases from J, leaving 17 bases between. Germline V gene lookup returns CDR1 MNHNY and CDR2 SVGAGI (reference sequence). The CDR3 here is CASNEPSLPNSPLHF. Written as DNA, the CDR3 is TGTGCCAGCAATGAGCCCTCCTTACCAAATTCACCCCTCCACTTT.

The V call is TRBV7-6, the J call TRBJ1-4, with D possibly being TRBD1 (6 bases). This CDR3 contains 18 residues. With 5 bases removed from V and 7 bases from J, the gap between germline ends came to 26 bases. In germline, CDR1 is SGHVS, CDR2 FNYEAQ. The CDR3 loop reads CASSRGGGGPGGVEKLFF. The CDR3 coding sequence is TGTGCCAGCAGCCGAGGAGGGGGGGGCCCCGGAGGAGTTGAAAAACTGTTTTTT.

V and J are TRBV7-2 and TRBJ1-5; D not resolved. The CDR3 is made up of 17 amino acids. V lost 2 bases and J lost 0, with 14 bases in between. Germline V gene lookup returns CDR1 SGHTA and CDR2 FQGNSA. CDR3 sequence reads: CASSLMSSKSSNQPQHF. CDR3 sequence (DNA): TGTGCCAGCAGCTTAATGTCGTCTAAGTCTAGCAATCAGCCCCAGCATTTT.

The genes are TRBV29-1 and TRBJ2-7; TRBD2 aligns across 7 bases. The CDR3 extends over 15 amino acids. V lost 7 bases, J lost 0 bases, and 12 bases stayed unmatched. Germline CDR1 SQVTM, CDR2 ANQGSEA. For the CDR3, the DNA is TGCAGCGCCAGGCGGGGGACGGTGAGCTCCTACGAGCAGTACTTC. Protein: CSARRGTVSSYEQYF.

The chain is built from TRBV6-5 and TRBJ2-3; D not resolved. Trimming took off 4 bases at V and 1 base at J, with 6 bases between the two ends. The CDR3 consists of 13 residues. Germline CDR1 reads MNHEY; CDR2 reads SVGAGI. CDR3 residues: CASSLLRTDTQYF. In DNA, the CDR3 is TGTGCCAGCAGTTTACTGCGCACAGATACGCAGTATTTT.

The V and J genes are TRBV5-6 and TRBJ2-7, with D tentatively TRBD2 (5 bases). The germline V and J ends were trimmed by 0 bases and 8 bases, with 9 bases remaining between them. In germline, CDR1 is SGHDT, CDR2 YYEEEE. This CDR3 region has 12 residues. CDR3 loop: CASSLGRLQQYF. In DNA, the CDR3 is TGTGCCAGCAGCTTGGGGAGGCTGCAGCAGTACTTC.

In this sample, this clone turned up a few times. This chain uses TRBV27 with TRBJ1-2; 7 bases agree with TRBD1. Germline trimming cut 3 bases from V and 8 bases from J; bases unmatched to any gene: 6. In germline, CDR1 is MNHEY, CDR2 SMNVEV (reference sequence). The CDR3 loop spans 13 amino acids. CDR3 in DNA: TGTGCCAGCAGTTTGAGGGGGCTGAAGGGCTACACCTTC. This gives the protein CASSLRGLKGYTF.

The chain is built from TRBV19 and TRBJ1-5, with 7 positions matching TRBD1. Germline lookup yields CDR1 LNHDA and CDR2 SQIVND (reference sequence). This CDR3 has 16 amino acids. Trimming removed 9 bases from V and 5 bases from J; junction bases left unmatched: 16. Written as DNA, the CDR3 is TGTGCCAGCAGATACAGGGGCGGCTTGTATGATCAGCCCCAGCATTTT. It specifies CASRYRGGLYDQPQHF.